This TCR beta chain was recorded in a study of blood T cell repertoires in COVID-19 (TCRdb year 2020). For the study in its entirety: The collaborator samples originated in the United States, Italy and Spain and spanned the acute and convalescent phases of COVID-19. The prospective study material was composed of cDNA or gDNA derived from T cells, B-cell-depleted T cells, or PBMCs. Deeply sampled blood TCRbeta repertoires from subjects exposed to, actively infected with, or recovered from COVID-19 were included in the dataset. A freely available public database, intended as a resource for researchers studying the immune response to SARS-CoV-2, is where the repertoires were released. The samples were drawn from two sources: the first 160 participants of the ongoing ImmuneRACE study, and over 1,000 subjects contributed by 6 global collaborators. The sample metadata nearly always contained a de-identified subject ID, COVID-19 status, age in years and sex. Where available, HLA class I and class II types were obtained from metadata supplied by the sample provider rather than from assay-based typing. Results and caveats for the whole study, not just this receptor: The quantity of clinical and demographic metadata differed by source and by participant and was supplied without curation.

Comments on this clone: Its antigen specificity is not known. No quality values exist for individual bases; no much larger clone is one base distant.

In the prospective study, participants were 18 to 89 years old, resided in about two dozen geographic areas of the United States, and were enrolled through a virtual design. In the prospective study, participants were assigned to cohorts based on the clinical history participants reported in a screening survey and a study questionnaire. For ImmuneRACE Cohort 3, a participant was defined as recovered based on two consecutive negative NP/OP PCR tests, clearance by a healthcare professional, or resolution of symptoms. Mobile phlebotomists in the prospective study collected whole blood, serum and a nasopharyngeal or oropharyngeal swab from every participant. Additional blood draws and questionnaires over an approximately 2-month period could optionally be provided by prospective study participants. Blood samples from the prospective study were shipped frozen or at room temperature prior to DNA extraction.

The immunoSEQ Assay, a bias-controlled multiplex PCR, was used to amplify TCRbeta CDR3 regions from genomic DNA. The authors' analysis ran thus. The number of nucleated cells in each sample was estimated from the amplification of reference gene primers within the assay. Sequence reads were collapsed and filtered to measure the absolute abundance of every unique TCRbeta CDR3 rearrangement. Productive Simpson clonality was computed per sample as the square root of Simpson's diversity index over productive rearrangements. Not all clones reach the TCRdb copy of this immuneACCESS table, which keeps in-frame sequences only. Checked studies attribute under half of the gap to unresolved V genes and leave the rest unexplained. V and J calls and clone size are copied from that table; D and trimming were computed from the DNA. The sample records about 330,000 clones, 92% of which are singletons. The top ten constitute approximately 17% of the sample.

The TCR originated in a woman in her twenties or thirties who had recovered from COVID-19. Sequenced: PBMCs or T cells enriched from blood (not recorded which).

The nucleotide sequence reads TGTGCCAGCAGTTCGAGCTCCTACGAGCAGTACTTC. It codes for CASSSSSYEQYF. This chain is built from TRBV27 and TRBJ2-7; the D gene assignment is ambiguous. Based on the germline V gene (reference sequence), the CDR1 and CDR2 sequences are MNHEY and SMNVEV. V lost 4 bases and J lost 0 bases; the stretch between them is 4 bases long. The CDR3, from cysteine to phenylalanine, totals 12 residues. Only the CDR3 part of the read is kept: 36 bases, read in frame from the first base.